The 9 T cell receptor beta chains below come from one sample, sequenced in a study of response to subunit inactivated influenza vaccine. MiXCR was run by TCRdb on the RT-PCR reads, yielding one entry per CDR3 protein. The table includes under 550,000 distinct CDR3 sequences, under 9% detected once. Sequenced here: PBMCs from blood, sampled around 25 months after vaccination. These TCRs come from a man between 50 and 69 years old who received an inactivated influenza vaccine.

This chain uses TRBV20-1 with TRBJ2-6, with 10 bases matching TRBD2. With V trimmed by 1 base and J by 0 bases, 12 bases remained unmatched. Germline assignment: CDR1 DFQATT and CDR2 SNEGSKA (reference sequence). The CDR3 covers 20 residues. The CDR3 is CSARVEAGGPGFSGANVLTF. The CDR3 DNA is TGCAGTGCTAGAGTTGAAGCGGGAGGGCCAGGGTTCTCTGGGGCCAACGTCCTGACTTTC.

This clonotype came up many times. The chain combines TRBV5-5 with TRBJ2-1, with TRBD1 as a possible D gene (5 bases). Deletions cut 3 bases from V and 0 bases from J, with 10 bases between. Germline CDR1 reads SGHKS; CDR2 reads YYEKEE (reference sequence). The CDR3 covers 15 residues. CDR3 protein: CASSSAGNSYNEQFF. DNA for the CDR3: TGTGCCAGCAGCTCGGCAGGGAACTCCTACAATGAGCAGTTCTTC.

The chain has TRBV2 and TRBJ2-3; weak D call: TRBD2 (5 bases). The CDR3 sequence is 19 residues long. V lost 4 bases and J lost 2, with 25 bases in between. CDR1 is SNHLY and CDR2 is FYNNEI in the germline V gene. CDR3 protein: CASSGMSQLAKTLTDTQYF. The CDR3 nucleotides are TGTGCCAGCAGTGGTATGAGTCAGCTAGCAAAGACTCTCACAGATACGCAGTATTTT. Combining the CDR3 with reference TRBV2 and TRBJ2-3 gives the whole variable domain EPEVTQTPSHQVTQMGQEVILRCVPISNHLYFYWYRQILGQKVEFLVSFYNNEISEKSEIFDDQFSVERPDGSNFTLKIRSTKLEDSAMYFCASSGMSQLAKTLTDTQYFGPGTRLTVL.

This clonotype was observed many times. The gene calls are TRBV5-1 and TRBJ1-2, with TRBD1 identical over 8 bases. The CDR3 spans 15 residues. V shed 7 bases, J shed 6 bases, and the junction held 14 bases outside the gene matches. Germline values: CDR1 SGHRS, CDR2 YFSETQ. CDR3 DNA sequence: TGCGCCAGCCAACCCTATATGGCAGGGGGCGATGGCTACACCTTC. Translated: CASQPYMAGGDGYTF.

The CDR3 DNA follows: TGCAGCGTTGGGACATCACACGGGCAAGAGACCCAGTACTTC. Amino acids: CSVGTSHGQETQYF. V usage is TRBV29-1 and J usage is TRBJ2-5; maybe TRBD1 (5 bases). Germline V gene lookup returns CDR1 SQVTM and CDR2 ANQGSEA. The V end was cut by 4 bases, the J end by 2 bases, with 14 bases between. This CDR3 comprises 14 residues.

This clonotype was picked up many times. The CDR3 region is CASSPVGLSYEQYF. DNA of the CDR3: TGCGCCAGCAGCCCCGTAGGGCTTTCCTACGAGCAGTACTTC. V usage is TRBV5-1 and J usage is TRBJ2-7; no clear D. The CDR3 consists of 14 residues. V was pared by 4 bases and J by 1 base, with 12 bases between. The germline gives CDR1 SGHRS, CDR2 YFSETQ.

The chain employs TRBV20-1 and TRBJ1-2; a weak D match, TRBD1 (5 bases). This CDR3 region has 13 residues. With 5 bases removed from V and 8 bases from J, the gap between germline ends came to 18 bases. Per the germline V gene, CDR1 is DFQATT and CDR2 is SNEGSKA (reference sequence). The CDR3 nucleotides are TGCAGTGCTTCGAGGCCTGAACGGGACGGCTACACCTTC. This translates into CSASRPERDGYTF.

This clonotype has a handful of counts. This chain joins TRBV19 and TRBJ2-1; TRBD1 might be the D (6 bases). The germline V gene encodes CDR1 LNHDA and CDR2 SQIVND (reference sequence). CDR3 length: 12 amino acids. The V gene lost 1 base and the J gene lost 10 bases, with 8 bases spanning the gap. The CDR3, as DNA: TGTGCCAGTAGTATAGTTAGGGGGGAGCAGTTCTTC. Protein product: CASSIVRGEQFF.

This clonotype has just a few counts. This chain uses TRBV15 with TRBJ2-1; D gene ambiguous. The germline gives CDR1 LNHNV, CDR2 YYDKDF (reference sequence). V dropped 0 bases and J dropped 0 bases, with 9 bases sitting between them. The CDR3 totals 16 residues. In DNA form, the CDR3 reads TGTGCCACCAGCAGAGATGGAGTAAACTCCTACAATGAGCAGTTCTTC. The encoded protein is CATSRDGVNSYNEQFF. The whole variable domain, filled in from reference TRBV15 and TRBJ2-1, reads DAMVIQNPRYQVTQFGKPVTLSCSQTLNHNVMYWYQQKSSQAPKLLFHYYDKDFNNEADTPDNFQSRRPNTSFCFLDIRSPGLGDTAMYLCATSRDGVNSYNEQFFGPGTRLTVL.